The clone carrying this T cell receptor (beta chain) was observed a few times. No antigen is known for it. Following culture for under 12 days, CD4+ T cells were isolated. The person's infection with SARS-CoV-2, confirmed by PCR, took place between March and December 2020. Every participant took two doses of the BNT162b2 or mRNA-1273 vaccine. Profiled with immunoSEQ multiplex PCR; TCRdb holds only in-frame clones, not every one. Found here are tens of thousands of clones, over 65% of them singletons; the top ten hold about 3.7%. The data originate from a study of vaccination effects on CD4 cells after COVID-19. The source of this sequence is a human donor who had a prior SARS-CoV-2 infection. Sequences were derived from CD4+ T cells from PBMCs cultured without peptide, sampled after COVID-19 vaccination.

In nucleotides, the CDR3 is TGTGCCGGAGGAGGACTTTCTAATGAAAAACTGTTTTTT. This codes for CAGGGLSNEKLFF. J is TRBJ1-4 and V is TRBV30; D is unclear. Trimming cost V 8 bases and J 3 bases, with 13 bases left between them. This CDR3 is built from 13 residues. Germline V gene lookup returns CDR1 GTSNPN and CDR2 SVGIG (reference sequence).